This T cell receptor beta chain was recovered during a study of blood T cell repertoires in COVID-19. About the research overall: PBMCs, B-cell-depleted T cells, or T cells were the source of the cDNA or gDNA that made up the material.

This clone was seen only a few times. Cohort placement rested on clinical history that participants reported themselves. As originally analysed: Reference gene primer amplification gave estimated nucleated cell counts. Libraries were prepared by immunoSEQ multiplex PCR; TCRdb keeps only in-frame clonotypes and omits some of them. V, J and clone size reflect that table, while D and trimming were determined from the DNA. Here the sample spans 200,000 to 300,000 clones, about 91% being singletons. Germline-derived CDR1 and CDR2 are SGHRS and YFSETQ. CDR3 length equals 15 residues. V lost 6 bases to trimming and J lost 0 bases; unmatched junction nucleotides: 5.

The TCR comes from a woman aged 40-49 years with acute COVID-19. Sequenced sample: PBMCs or T cells enriched from blood (not recorded which). The chain combines TRBV5-1 with TRBJ2-2; 7 positions match TRBD1. The CDR3 nucleotides read TGCGCCAGCACCCAGGGGACAGCGAACACCGGGGAGCTGTTTTTT. This codes for CASTQGTANTGELFF.